Listed below are T cell receptor beta chains from one sample, sequenced in a study of cytomegalovirus exposure and HLA in healthy donors. This table comes from immunoSEQ multiplex PCR, and its TCRdb copy is limited to in-frame clones, with some not included. The table lists roughly 140,000 clones, about 70% of them singletons. Sequenced input: PBMCs. The receptors come from a man in his 60s in good health and CMV-seronegative. CDR3s include the opening cysteine and the closing phenylalanine or tryptophan. A D gene is named only where the DNA matches it firmly. The size of a clone is reported for some rows only, either as once, few or many, or as a class for expanded clones.

V	size	D	J	CDR3	DNA
TRBV28	-	TRBD1	TRBJ2-1	CASSPIGQERWGNEQFF	TGTGCCAGCAGTCCAATCGGACAGGAAAGGTGGGGCAATGAGCAGTTCTTC
TRBV4-1	-	-	TRBJ2-6	CASSPRGSGANVLTF	TGCGCCAGCAGCCCAAGGGGGTCCGGGGCCAACGTCCTGACTTTC
TRBV6-5	-	TRBD2	TRBJ2-2	CASTRPSGIAGELFF	TGTGCCAGCACACGGCCTAGCGGGATTGCCGGGGAGCTGTTTTTT
TRBV29-1	-	-	TRBJ2-1	CSVRPDKPDEQFF	TGCAGCGTTCGTCCGGACAAACCCGATGAGCAGTTCTTC
TRBV5-1	-	-	TRBJ1-1	CASSLGSEGWGTEAFF	TGCGCCAGCAGCTTGGGCTCGGAGGGCTGGGGGACTGAAGCTTTCTTT
TRBV9	once	-	TRBJ2-1	CASSVSLYNEQFF	TGTGCCAGCAGCGTCTCCCTCTACAATGAGCAGTTCTTC
TRBV27	-	TRBD1	TRBJ2-2	CASSLWGQGITGELFF	TGTGCCAGCAGTTTATGGGGACAGGGAATCACCGGGGAGCTGTTTTTT
TRBV19	-	TRBD1	TRBJ1-5	CAISRTGVGQPQHF	TGTGCCATCTCCAGGACAGGGGTGGGTCAGCCCCAGCATTTT
TRBV18	-	-	TRBJ1-3	CASSPISRVAGNTIYF	TGTGCCAGCTCACCAATTTCCAGGGTGGCCGGAAACACCATATATTTT
TRBV6-6	-	-	TRBJ1-5	CASSYSGGSSNQPQHF	TGTGCCAGCAGTTACTCCGGGGGGTCTAGCAATCAGCCCCAGCATTTT
TRBV30	-	-	TRBJ1-1	CAWSDRGIRAFF	TGTGCCTGGAGTGATAGGGGTATAAGGGCTTTCTTT
TRBV5-1	-	-	TRBJ2-2	CASSLDGANTGELFF	TGCGCCAGCAGCTTGGACGGGGCGAACACCGGGGAGCTGTTTTTT
TRBV6-6	-	-	TRBJ1-5	CASSYLLGTRNQPQHF	TGTGCCAGCAGTTACTTACTGGGCACCCGCAATCAGCCCCAGCATTTT
TRBV7-8	-	-	TRBJ2-5	CASSARDYQETQYF	TGTGCCAGCAGCGCCCGGGACTACCAAGAGACCCAGTACTTC
TRBV19	-	-	TRBJ1-1	CASSIVTGGGLTEAFF	TGTGCCAGTAGTATAGTAACCGGGGGGGGGCTAACTGAAGCTTTCTTT
TRBV5-4	-	-	TRBJ1-3	CASSLGGRNRGNTIYF	TGTGCCAGCAGCTTGGGGGGCCGCAATCGTGGAAACACCATATATTTT
TRBV27	few	TRBD1	TRBJ2-2	CASSSWTGGLTGELFF	TGTGCCAGCAGTTCTTGGACAGGGGGCTTGACCGGGGAGCTGTTTTTT
TRBV11-3	-	-	TRBJ2-5	CASSLGFLGETQYF	TGTGCCAGCAGCTTAGGGTTCCTCGGGGAGACCCAGTACTTC
TRBV13	-	TRBD1	TRBJ2-7	CASSFLGGNEQYF	TGTGCCAGCAGCTTTTTAGGGGGCAACGAGCAGTACTTC
TRBV5-1	once	-	TRBJ1-1	CASSLSGLNTEAFF	TGCGCCAGCAGCTTAAGCGGTTTGAACACTGAAGCTTTCTTT
TRBV18	-	TRBD2	TRBJ2-1	CASSPWTSGRTYNEQFF	TGTGCCAGCTCACCGTGGACTAGCGGGAGAACCTACAATGAGCAGTTCTTC
TRBV5-6	-	TRBD1	TRBJ1-6	CASSFLDRDNSPLHF	TGTGCCAGCAGCTTTCTGGACAGGGATAATTCACCCCTCCACTTT
TRBV28	few	-	TRBJ1-5	CASSPFLQGSEEAQHF	TGTGCCAGCAGTCCCTTTTTGCAGGGGAGTGAGGAAGCCCAGCATTTT
TRBV11-3	-	-	TRBJ1-1	CASSLAALVGPTLGTEAFF	TGTGCCAGCAGCTTAGCGGCCCTGGTGGGGCCCACCCTCGGCACTGAAGCTTTCTTT
TRBV2	-	-	TRBJ1-1	CASSARGQVGTEAFF	TGTGCCAGCAGTGCCCGGGGACAAGTGGGCACTGAAGCTTTCTTT
TRBV5-8	-	-	TRBJ2-3	CASSPLTGRTDTQYF	TGTGCCAGCAGCCCTTTGACAGGGAGGACAGATACGCAGTATTTT
TRBV7-8	-	TRBD1	TRBJ1-1	CASSSRTGPMNTEAFF	TGTGCCAGCAGCTCTCGGACAGGACCCATGAACACTGAAGCTTTCTTT
TRBV27	-	-	TRBJ2-1	CASSLWLASPGNEQFF	TGTGCCAGCAGTTTATGGCTAGCTTCCCCTGGCAATGAGCAGTTCTTC
TRBV5-3	few	-	TRBJ1-4	CARSLIQGEKLFF	TGTGCCAGAAGCTTGATTCAGGGTGAAAAACTGTTTTTT
TRBV5-1	-	-	TRBJ1-1	CASSLASEIKRIPNTEAFF	TGCGCCAGCAGCTTGGCCTCGGAGATCAAGAGGATTCCGAACACTGAAGCTTTCTTT
TRBV2	-	TRBD1	TRBJ1-2	CASTISRDRGRSGYTF	TGTGCCAGCACGATTTCCCGGGACAGGGGACGATCGGGCTACACCTTC
TRBV29-1	-	-	TRBJ2-5	CSVTELIQETQYF	TGCAGCGTTACAGAGCTGATACAAGAGACCCAGTACTTC
TRBV4-3	-	-	TRBJ2-3	CASSQEHNGSPNTQYF	TGCGCCAGCAGCCAAGAGCATAACGGGAGTCCTAATACGCAGTATTTT
TRBV11-3	-	TRBD1	TRBJ2-1	CASSRGPGQGSNEQFF	TGTGCCAGCAGCCGGGGGCCCGGACAGGGTTCGAATGAGCAGTTCTTC
TRBV27	-	TRBD1	TRBJ2-7	CASSSVLTGGYEQYF	TGTGCCAGCAGTTCCGTGCTTACAGGGGGCTACGAGCAGTACTTC
TRBV25-1	-	TRBD1	TRBJ2-7	CASSPYGRGQGSPREQYF	TGTGCCAGCAGTCCGTATGGAAGGGGACAGGGGTCCCCTCGGGAGCAGTACTTC
TRBV5-1	-	TRBD2	TRBJ2-2	CASALAGGTLTGELFF	TGCGCCAGCGCCCTAGCGGGCGGGACGCTCACCGGGGAGCTGTTTTTT
TRBV9	-	TRBD1	TRBJ2-5	CASSEQGLETQYF	TGTGCCAGCAGCGAACAGGGGTTAGAGACCCAGTACTTC
TRBV9	-	-	TRBJ1-1	CASSVYSGVTTEAFF	TGTGCCAGCAGCGTGTACTCAGGGGTTACCACTGAAGCTTTCTTT
TRBV11-2	-	TRBD2	TRBJ2-5	CASSHLAGGQETQYF	TGTGCCAGCAGCCACCTAGCGGGAGGACAAGAGACCCAGTACTTC
TRBV7-9	-	-	TRBJ1-5	CASTSYAGSLGNQPQHF	TGTGCCAGCACCTCATACGCGGGCAGCCTGGGCAATCAGCCCCAGCATTTT
TRBV28	-	TRBD2	TRBJ2-1	CASSTPSGEPYNEQFF	TGTGCCAGCAGCACGCCTAGCGGGGAACCATACAATGAGCAGTTCTTC
TRBV6-5	few	TRBD2	TRBJ2-7	CASSYVLAGAYEQYF	TGTGCCAGCAGTTACGTACTAGCGGGAGCCTACGAGCAGTACTTC
TRBV15	-	-	TRBJ2-1	CATSRARYYNEQFF	TGTGCCACCAGCAGAGCGCGGTATTACAATGAGCAGTTCTTC
TRBV7-9	-	-	TRBJ2-7	CASSPQLEGEQYF	TGTGCCAGCAGCCCCCAACTAGAGGGCGAGCAGTACTTC
TRBV30	-	-	TRBJ1-2	CAWTQALGGYTF	TGTGCCTGGACACAGGCCCTCGGTGGCTACACCTTC